This record covers a single TCR beta chain. This sample was included in a study of early T cells in non-severe SARS-CoV-2 infection. The TCR library protocol attached unique molecular identifiers to the individual cDNA molecules. Each CDR3 protein gets one entry after TCRdb re-called the 5' RACE reads with MiXCR. The table shows around 80,000 distinct CDR3 sequences, with approximately 12% occurring only once. This TCR was sampled from an adult who was a healthcare worker with PCR-confirmed SARS-CoV-2 infection or an uninfected control (not recorded which). Sequenced material: whole blood.

CDR3: CASSISMLGTEAFF. DNA for the CDR3: TGCGCCAGCAGCATCTCTATGTTGGGCACTGAAGCTTTCTTT. The rearrangement uses TRBV5-1 and TRBJ1-1, with D hard to call. Germline CDR1 reads SGHRS; CDR2 reads YFSETQ. The CDR3 is 14 amino acids. V gave up 4 bases and J gave up 4 bases, with 14 bases separating them.